The next 13 T cell receptor beta chains were all read from a single sample in a study of blood T cell repertoires in COVID-19. Clones were sequenced by immunoSEQ multiplex PCR, and TCRdb holds only the in-frame ones, with some missing. The sample gives about 90,000 clones, about 81% of which show up once; less than 15% is in the top ten. Material: peripheral blood. These receptors were taken from a human donor in a cohort sampled during active COVID-19.

This rearrangement joins TRBV3-1 (or the pseudogene TRBV3-2) to TRBJ1-1, with a tentative D call TRBD1 (5 bases). CDR1 is LGHDT and CDR2 is YNNKEL in the germline V gene (reference sequence). The CDR3 loop spans 13 amino acids. V dropped 4 bases and J dropped 4 bases, with 10 bases sitting between them. The CDR3 DNA reads TGTGCCAGCAGCCGCGGGGGGGTCACTGAAGCTTTCTTT. It yields the protein CASSRGGVTEAFF.

This clone was found once. The chain uses TRBV9 and TRBJ2-7; 7 positions agree with TRBD2. This CDR3 is 14 amino acids long. Germline lookup yields CDR1 SGDLS and CDR2 YYNGEE. Unmatched junction bases numbered 6, after V lost 4 bases and J lost 2 bases. Here the CDR3 DNA reads TGTGCCAGCAGCCCTAGGACTAGTCCCTACGAGCAGTACTTC. Translated, it gives CASSPRTSPYEQYF.

The V and J genes are TRBV27 and TRBJ2-7; a possible D gene is TRBD1 (5 bases). V lost 5 bases and J 3 bases, leaving 11 bases between the germline ends. CDR3 length: 13 residues. Germline CDR1 MNHEY, CDR2 SMNVEV (reference sequence). CDR3 nucleotide sequence: TGTGCCAGCAGTATGAAGGACAACTACGAGCAGTACTTC. Its protein product is CASSMKDNYEQYF.

This sequence joins TRBV5-1 and TRBJ2-7; TRBD2 matches 11 bases. The germline V gene encodes CDR1 SGHRS and CDR2 YFSETQ. With 1 base clipped from V and 7 bases from J, the junction kept 1 base outside the gene matches. The CDR3 totals 13 residues. The CDR3 spells CASSLRLAGEQYF. The CDR3 nucleotides read TGCGCCAGCAGCTTGCGACTAGCGGGGGAGCAGTACTTC.

The chain combines TRBV28 with TRBJ1-2; D not resolved. This CDR3 contains 15 residues. The germline CDR1 and CDR2 sequences are MDHEN and SYDVKM. With 4 bases removed from V and 2 bases from J, the gap between germline ends came to 14 bases. The DNA of the CDR3 is TGTGCCAGCAGTTCCCCGGGGAAATCCAACTATGGCTACACCTTC. The encoded protein is CASSSPGKSNYGYTF.

This clone was found once. The chain is built from TRBV7-2 and TRBJ1-2; 12 bases align to TRBD1. V dropped 4 bases and J dropped 8; count of bases not matched to a gene: 5. The CDR3 is 14 amino acids. Germline CDR1 reads SGHTA; CDR2 reads FQGNSA. CDR3 sequence: CASSSGTGGSGYTF. In DNA form, the CDR3 reads TGTGCCAGCAGCTCCGGGACAGGGGGCAGCGGCTACACCTTC.

The J gene is TRBJ1-2, the V gene TRBV6-5; TRBD1 might be the D (5 bases). Germline CDR1 MNHEY, CDR2 SVGAGI. Trimming shortened V by 5 bases and J by 5 bases, and 12 bases separated the two germline ends. This CDR3 contains 13 residues. The DNA for the CDR3 is TGTGCCAGCAGTAGGGACTTTAGTTATGGCTACACCTTC. Protein: CASSRDFSYGYTF.

J is TRBJ2-1 and V is TRBV11-2; TRBD1 agrees at 9 bases. Trimming removed 5 bases from V and 6 bases from J; junction bases left unmatched: 8. This CDR3 has 15 residues. CDR1 is SGHAT and CDR2 is FQNNGV in the germline V gene. The CDR3 DNA reads TGTGCCAGCAGCACCCTGGACAGGGGAGGCAATGAGCAGTTCTTC. It specifies CASSTLDRGGNEQFF.

This clone appeared a single time. The rearrangement uses TRBV7-2 and TRBJ1-6, with a weak D call TRBD1 (5 bases). The CDR3 consists of 15 residues. The germline V gene has CDR1 SGHTA and CDR2 FQGNSA. V was shortened by 5 bases and J by 8 bases, with 16 bases between the two germline ends. The CDR3 spells CASSSRRGAYSPLHF. DNA for the CDR3: TGTGCCAGCAGCAGCAGACGTGGGGCTTATTCACCCCTCCACTTT.

The rearrangement uses TRBV24-1 and TRBJ2-3; possible D gene TRBD2, 6 bases. Germline CDR1 and CDR2: KGHDR and SFDVKD. The CDR3 contains 14 residues. Deletions cut 2 bases from V and 6 bases from J, with 11 bases between. DNA for the CDR3: TGTGCCACCAGTGATTCTGGGGGGATCGATACGCAGTATTTT. Translated, it gives CATSDSGGIDTQYF.

J is TRBJ2-7 and V is TRBV24-1, with TRBD2 matching over 10 bases. Per germline, CDR1 KGHDR and CDR2 SFDVKD. Trimming at V came to 4 bases and at J to 3 bases, leaving 2 bases not matched to a gene. The CDR3 covers 14 residues. The CDR3 loop is CATSDRTSGYEQYF. The CDR3 DNA reads as TGTGCCACCAGTGACAGGACTAGCGGCTACGAGCAGTACTTC.

This rearrangement joins TRBV6-6 to TRBJ2-7; TRBD1 matches at 9 bases. The CDR3 is 13 amino acids. V gave up 5 bases and J gave up 4 bases; unmatched junction bases: 3. Germline CDR1 is MNHNY and CDR2 is SVGAGI (reference sequence). CDR3 in amino acids: CASSTQGAYEQYF. The CDR3 region has the DNA TGTGCCAGCAGTACACAGGGGGCGTACGAGCAGTACTTC.

The chain has TRBV7-2 and TRBJ1-5; a weak D match, TRBD1 (5 bases). CDR3 size: 13 residues. The V and J ends lost 3 bases and 7 bases respectively, with 10 bases between them. Germline V gives CDR1 SGHTA, CDR2 FQGNSA. CDR3 sequence reads: CASSFSQGQPQHF. The CDR3 DNA reads TGTGCCAGCAGCTTTTCTCAGGGCCAGCCCCAGCATTTT.